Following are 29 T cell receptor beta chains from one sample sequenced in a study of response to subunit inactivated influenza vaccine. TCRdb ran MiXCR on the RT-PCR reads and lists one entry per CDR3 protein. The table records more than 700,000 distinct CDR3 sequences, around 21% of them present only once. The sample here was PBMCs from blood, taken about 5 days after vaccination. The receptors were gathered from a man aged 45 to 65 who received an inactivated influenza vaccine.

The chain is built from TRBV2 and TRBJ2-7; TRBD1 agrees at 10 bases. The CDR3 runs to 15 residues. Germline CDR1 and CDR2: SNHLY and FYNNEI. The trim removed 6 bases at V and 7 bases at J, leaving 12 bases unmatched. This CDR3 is CASRSFGTGVKEQYF. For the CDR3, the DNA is TGTGCCAGCAGGTCCTTTGGGACAGGGGTGAAGGAGCAGTACTTC.

The CDR3: CASSPTTRGGANVLTF. As DNA, the CDR3 is TGTGCCAGCAGTCCTACCACACGGGGAGGGGCCAACGTCCTGACTTTC. The rearrangement joins TRBV6-2 or TRBV6-3 to TRBJ2-6, with a possible D match to TRBD2 (5 bases). Germline V CDR1 and CDR2: MNHEY, SVGEGT. Trimming left V 5 bases short and J 4 bases short, with 15 bases between. This CDR3 is 16 amino acids long.

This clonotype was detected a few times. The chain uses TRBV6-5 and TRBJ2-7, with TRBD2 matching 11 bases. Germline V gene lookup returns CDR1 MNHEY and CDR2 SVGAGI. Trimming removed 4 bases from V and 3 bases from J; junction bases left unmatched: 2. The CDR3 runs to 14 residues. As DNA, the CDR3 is TGTGCCAGCAGTTGGACTAGCGGGTACTACGAGCAGTACTTC. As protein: CASSWTSGYYEQYF.

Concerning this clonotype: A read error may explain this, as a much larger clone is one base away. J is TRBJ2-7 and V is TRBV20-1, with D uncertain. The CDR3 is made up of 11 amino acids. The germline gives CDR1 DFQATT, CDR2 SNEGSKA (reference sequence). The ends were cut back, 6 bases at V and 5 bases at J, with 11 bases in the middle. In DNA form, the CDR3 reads TGCAGTGCGGATCGGAACAACGAGCAGTACTTC. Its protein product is CSADRNNEQYF.

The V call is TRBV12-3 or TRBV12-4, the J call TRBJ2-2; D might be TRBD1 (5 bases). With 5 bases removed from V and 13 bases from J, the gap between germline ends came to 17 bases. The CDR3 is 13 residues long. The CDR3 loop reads CASSNRLIRWLFF. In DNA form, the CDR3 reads TGTGCCAGCAGTAACAGGCTTATCAGGTGGCTGTTTTTT.

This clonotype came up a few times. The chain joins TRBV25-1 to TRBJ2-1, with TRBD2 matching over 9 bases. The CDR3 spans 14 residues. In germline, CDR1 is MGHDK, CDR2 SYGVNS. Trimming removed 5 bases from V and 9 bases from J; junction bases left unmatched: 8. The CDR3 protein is CASSNPGLASEQFF. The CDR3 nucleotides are TGTGCCAGCAGTAATCCGGGACTAGCATCTGAGCAGTTCTTC.

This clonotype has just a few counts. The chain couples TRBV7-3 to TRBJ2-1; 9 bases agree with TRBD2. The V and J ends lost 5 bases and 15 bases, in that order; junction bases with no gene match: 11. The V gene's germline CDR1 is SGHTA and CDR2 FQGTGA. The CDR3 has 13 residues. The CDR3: CASSSGPSGIWFF. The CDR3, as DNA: TGTGCCAGCAGCAGTGGCCCTAGCGGGATCTGGTTCTTC.

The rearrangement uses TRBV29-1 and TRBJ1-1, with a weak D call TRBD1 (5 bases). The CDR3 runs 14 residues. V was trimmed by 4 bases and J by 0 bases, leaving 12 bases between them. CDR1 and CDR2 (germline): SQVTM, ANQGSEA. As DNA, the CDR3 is TGCAGCGTTGTAAGGGGACTAATGAACACTGAAGCTTTCTTT. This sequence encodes CSVVRGLMNTEAFF.

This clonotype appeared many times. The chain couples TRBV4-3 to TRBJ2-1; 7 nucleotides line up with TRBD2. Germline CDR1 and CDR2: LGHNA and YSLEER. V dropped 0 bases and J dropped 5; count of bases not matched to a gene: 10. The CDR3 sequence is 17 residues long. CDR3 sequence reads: CASSQDLGREWDNEQFF. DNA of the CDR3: TGCGCCAGCAGCCAAGATTTAGGGCGGGAGTGGGACAATGAGCAGTTCTTC.

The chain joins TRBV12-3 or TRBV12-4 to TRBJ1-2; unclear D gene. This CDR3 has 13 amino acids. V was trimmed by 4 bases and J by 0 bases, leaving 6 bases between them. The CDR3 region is CASSSVPNYGYTF. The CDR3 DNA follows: TGTGCCAGCAGTTCCGTTCCTAACTATGGCTACACCTTC.

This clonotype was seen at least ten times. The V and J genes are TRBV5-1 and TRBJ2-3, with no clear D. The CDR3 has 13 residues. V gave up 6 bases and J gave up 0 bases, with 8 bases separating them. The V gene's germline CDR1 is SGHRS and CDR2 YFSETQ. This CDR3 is CASTLISTDTQYF. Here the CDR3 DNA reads TGCGCCAGCACCTTAATTAGCACAGATACGCAGTATTTT. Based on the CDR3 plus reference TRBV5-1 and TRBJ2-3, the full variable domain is KAGVTQTPRYLIKTRGQQVTLSCSPISGHRSVSWYQQTPGQGLQFLFEYFSETQRNKGNFPGRFSGRQFSNSRSEMNVSTLELGDSALYLCASTLISTDTQYFGPGTRLTVL.

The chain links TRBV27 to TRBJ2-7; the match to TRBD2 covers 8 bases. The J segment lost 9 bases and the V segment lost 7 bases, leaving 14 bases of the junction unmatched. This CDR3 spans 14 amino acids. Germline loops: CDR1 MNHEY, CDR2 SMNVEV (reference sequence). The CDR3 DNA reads TGTGCCAGCAACCGGGGGGGGCAGCCCAACGGGCAGTACTTC. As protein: CASNRGGQPNGQYF.

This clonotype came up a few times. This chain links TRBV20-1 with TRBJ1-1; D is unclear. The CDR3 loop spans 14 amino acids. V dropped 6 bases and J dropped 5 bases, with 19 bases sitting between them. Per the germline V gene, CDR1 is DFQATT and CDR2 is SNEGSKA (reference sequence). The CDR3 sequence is CSAPLGGPRTEAFF. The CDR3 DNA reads TGCAGTGCCCCGCTCGGAGGGCCCAGAACTGAAGCTTTCTTT.

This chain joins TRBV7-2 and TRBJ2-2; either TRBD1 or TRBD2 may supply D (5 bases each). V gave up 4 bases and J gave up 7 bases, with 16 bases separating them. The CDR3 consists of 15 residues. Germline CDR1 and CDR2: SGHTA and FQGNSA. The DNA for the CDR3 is TGTGCCAGCAGCTCTGTCCCCGGGGCCTACGGGGAGCTGTTTTTT. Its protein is CASSSVPGAYGELFF.

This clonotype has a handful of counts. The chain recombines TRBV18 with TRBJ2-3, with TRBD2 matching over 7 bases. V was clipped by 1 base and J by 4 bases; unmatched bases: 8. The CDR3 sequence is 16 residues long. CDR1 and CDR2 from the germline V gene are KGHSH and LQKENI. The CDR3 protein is CASSPRGLSLPDTQYF. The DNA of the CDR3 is TGTGCCAGCTCACCACGGGGACTATCACTCCCAGATACGCAGTATTTT.

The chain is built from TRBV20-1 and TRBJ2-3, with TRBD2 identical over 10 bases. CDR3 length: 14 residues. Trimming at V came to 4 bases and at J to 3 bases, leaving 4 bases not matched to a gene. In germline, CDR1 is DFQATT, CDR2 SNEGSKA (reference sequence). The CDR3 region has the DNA TGCAGTGCTAAAGCGGGGGGGCTTACAGATACGCAGTATTTT. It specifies CSAKAGGLTDTQYF.

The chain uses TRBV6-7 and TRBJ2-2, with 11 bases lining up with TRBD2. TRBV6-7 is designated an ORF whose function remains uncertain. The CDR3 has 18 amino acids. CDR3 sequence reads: CTRRPTSGDFANTGELFF. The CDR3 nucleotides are TGTACCCGCAGACCGACTAGCGGGGATTTCGCGAACACCGGGGAGCTGTTTTTT.

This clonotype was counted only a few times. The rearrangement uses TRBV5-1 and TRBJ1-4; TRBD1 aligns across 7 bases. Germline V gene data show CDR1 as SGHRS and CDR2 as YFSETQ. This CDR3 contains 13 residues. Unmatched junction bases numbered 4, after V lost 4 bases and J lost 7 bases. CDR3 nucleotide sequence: TGCGCCAGCAGCCCCGGGACAGCTGAAAAACTGTTTTTT. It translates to CASSPGTAEKLFF.

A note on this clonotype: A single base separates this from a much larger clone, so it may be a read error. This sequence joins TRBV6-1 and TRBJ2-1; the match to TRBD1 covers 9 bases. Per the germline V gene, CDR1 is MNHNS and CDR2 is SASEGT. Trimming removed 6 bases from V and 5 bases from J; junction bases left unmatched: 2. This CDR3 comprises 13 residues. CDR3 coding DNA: TGTGCCAGCAGCTGGGACAGGGACAATGAGCAGTTCTTC. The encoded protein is CASSWDRDNEQFF.

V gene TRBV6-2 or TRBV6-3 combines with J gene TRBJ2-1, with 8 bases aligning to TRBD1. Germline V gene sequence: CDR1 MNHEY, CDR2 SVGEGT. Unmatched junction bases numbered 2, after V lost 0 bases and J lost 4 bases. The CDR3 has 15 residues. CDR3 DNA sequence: TGTGCCAGCAGTTACTCGGGACAGGTGTACAATGAGCAGTTCTTC. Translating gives CASSYSGQVYNEQFF.

CDR3 region: CASSFTSGTSGGAYF. CDR3 nucleotide sequence: TGTGCCAGCAGCTTCACCTCCGGGACTAGCGGGGGGGCTTACTTC. V usage is TRBV7-2 and J usage is TRBJ2-5; the match to TRBD2 covers 16 bases. With 3 bases clipped from V and 14 bases from J, the junction kept 9 bases outside the gene matches. The CDR3 consists of 15 residues. Per the germline V gene, CDR1 is SGHTA and CDR2 is FQGNSA.

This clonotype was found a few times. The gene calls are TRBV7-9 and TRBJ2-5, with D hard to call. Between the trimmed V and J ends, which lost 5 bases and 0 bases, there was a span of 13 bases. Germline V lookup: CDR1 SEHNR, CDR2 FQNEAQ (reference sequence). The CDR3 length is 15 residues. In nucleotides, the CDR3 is TGTGCCAGCAGCGGCCAAGGGCAGTACCAAGAGACCCAGTACTTC. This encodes CASSGQGQYQETQYF.

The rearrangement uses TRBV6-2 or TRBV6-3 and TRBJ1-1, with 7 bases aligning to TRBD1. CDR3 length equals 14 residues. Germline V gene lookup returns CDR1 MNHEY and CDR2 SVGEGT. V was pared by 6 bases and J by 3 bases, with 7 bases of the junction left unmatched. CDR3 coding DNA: TGTGCCAGCAGAGACCCAGGGGGTCACACTGAAGCTTTCTTT. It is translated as CASRDPGGHTEAFF.

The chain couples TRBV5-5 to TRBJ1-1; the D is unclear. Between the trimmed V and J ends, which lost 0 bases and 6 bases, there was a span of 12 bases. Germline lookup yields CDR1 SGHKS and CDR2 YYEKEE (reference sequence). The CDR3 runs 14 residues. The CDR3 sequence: CASSLEGPVAEAFF. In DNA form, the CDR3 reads TGTGCCAGCAGCTTGGAAGGGCCCGTCGCTGAAGCTTTCTTT.

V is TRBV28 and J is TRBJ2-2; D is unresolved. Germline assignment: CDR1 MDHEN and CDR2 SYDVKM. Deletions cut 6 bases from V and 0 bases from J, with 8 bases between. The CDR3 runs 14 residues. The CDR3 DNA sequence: TGTGCCAGCAGCACTAATTCGAACACCGGGGAGCTGTTTTTT. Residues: CASSTNSNTGELFF.

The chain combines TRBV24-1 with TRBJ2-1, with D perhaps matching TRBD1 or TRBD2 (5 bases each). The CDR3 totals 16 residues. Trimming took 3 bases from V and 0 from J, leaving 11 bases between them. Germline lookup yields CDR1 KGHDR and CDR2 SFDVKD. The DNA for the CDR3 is TGTGCCACCAGTGATCCAATGGGGGACTCCTACAATGAGCAGTTCTTC. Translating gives CATSDPMGDSYNEQFF.

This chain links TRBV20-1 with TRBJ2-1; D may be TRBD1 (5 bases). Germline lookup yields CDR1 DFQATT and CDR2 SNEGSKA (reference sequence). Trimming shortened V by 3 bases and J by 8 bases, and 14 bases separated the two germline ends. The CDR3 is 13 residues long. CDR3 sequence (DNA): TGCAGTGCTAGTTCGCTTTCCAGGGATGAGCAGTTCTTC. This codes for CSASSLSRDEQFF.

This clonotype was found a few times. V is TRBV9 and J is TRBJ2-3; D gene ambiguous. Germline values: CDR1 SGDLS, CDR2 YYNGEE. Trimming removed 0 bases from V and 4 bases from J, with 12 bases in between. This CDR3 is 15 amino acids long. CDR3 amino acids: CASSVATNPSDTQYF. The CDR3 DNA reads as TGTGCCAGCAGCGTAGCTACAAATCCCTCAGATACGCAGTATTTT.

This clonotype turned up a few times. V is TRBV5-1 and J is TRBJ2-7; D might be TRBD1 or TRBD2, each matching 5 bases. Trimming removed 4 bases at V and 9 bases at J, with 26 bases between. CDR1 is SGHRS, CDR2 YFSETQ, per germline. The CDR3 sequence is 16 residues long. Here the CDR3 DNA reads TGCGCCAGCAGCCTCGGGACCGGGTCCTCCTCTTTGGGGCAGTACTTC. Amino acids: CASSLGTGSSSLGQYF. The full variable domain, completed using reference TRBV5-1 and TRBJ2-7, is KAGVTQTPRYLIKTRGQQVTLSCSPISGHRSVSWYQQTPGQGLQFLFEYFSETQRNKGNFPGRFSGRQFSNSRSEMNVSTLELGDSALYLCASSLGTGSSSLGQYFGPGTRLTVT.